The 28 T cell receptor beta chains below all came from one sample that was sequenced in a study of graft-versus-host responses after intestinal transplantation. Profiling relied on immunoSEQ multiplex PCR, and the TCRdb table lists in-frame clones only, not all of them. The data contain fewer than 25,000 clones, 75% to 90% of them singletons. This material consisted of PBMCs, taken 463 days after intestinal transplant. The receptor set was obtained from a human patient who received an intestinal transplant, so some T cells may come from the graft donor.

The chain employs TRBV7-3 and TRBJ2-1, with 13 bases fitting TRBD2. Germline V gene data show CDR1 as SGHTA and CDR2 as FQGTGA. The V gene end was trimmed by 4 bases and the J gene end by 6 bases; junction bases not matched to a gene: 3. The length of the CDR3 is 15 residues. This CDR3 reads CASSWTSGSVNEQFF. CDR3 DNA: TGTGCCAGCAGCTGGACTAGCGGGAGCGTCAATGAGCAGTTCTTC.

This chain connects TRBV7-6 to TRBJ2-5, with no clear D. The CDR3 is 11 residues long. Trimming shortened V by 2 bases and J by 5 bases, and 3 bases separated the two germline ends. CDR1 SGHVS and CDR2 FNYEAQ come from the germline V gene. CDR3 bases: TGTGCCAGCAGCTTATTGGAGACCCAGTACTTC. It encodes CASSLLETQYF.

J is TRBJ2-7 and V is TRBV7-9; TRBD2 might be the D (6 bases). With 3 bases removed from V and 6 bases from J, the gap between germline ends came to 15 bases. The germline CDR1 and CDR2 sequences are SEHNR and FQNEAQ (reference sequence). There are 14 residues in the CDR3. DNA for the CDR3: TGTGCCAGCAGCTTTACGGAGGGCCTCCGCGAGCAGTACTTC. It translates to CASSFTEGLREQYF.

In DNA, the CDR3 is TGTGCCAGCAGTTTTGGGGGGGCATCGGGCGAAAAACTGTTTTTT. The encoded protein is CASSFGGASGEKLFF. The rearrangement links TRBV27 to TRBJ1-4; D perhaps matches TRBD1 (6 bases). Trimming left V 3 bases short and J 8 bases short, with 16 bases between. Germline V CDR1 and CDR2: MNHEY, SMNVEV (reference sequence). The CDR3 has 15 residues.

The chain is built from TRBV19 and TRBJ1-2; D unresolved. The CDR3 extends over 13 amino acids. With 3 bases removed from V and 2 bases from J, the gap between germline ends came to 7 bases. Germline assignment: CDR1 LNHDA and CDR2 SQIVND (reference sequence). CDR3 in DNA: TGTGCCAGTAGTATGCGGCAGAACTATGGCTACACCTTC. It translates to CASSMRQNYGYTF.

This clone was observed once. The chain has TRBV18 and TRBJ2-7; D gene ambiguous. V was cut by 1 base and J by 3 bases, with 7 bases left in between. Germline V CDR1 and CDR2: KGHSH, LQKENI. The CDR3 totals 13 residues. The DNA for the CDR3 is TGTGCCAGCTCACCACTGAAGGACTACGAGCAGTACTTC. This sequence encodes CASSPLKDYEQYF.

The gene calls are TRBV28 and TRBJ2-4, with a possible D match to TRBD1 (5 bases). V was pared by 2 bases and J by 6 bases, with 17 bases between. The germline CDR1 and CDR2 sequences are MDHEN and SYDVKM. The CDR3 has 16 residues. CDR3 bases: TGTGCCAGCAGTTTAGGGCAGGGAAGGGGCGGAAACATTCAGTACTTC. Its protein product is CASSLGQGRGGNIQYF.

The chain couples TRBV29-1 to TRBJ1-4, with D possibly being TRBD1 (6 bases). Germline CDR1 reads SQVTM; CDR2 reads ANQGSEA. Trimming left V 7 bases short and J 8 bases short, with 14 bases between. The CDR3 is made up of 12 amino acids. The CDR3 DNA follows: TGCAGCGCTACTGGGACATCAGAAAAACTGTTTTTT. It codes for CSATGTSEKLFF. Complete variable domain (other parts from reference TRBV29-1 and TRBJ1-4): SAVISQKPSRDICQRGTSLTIQCQVDSQVTMMFWYRQQPGQSLTLIATANQGSEATYESGFVIDKFPISRPNLTFSTLTVSNMSPEDSSIYLCSATGTSEKLFFGSGTQLSVL.

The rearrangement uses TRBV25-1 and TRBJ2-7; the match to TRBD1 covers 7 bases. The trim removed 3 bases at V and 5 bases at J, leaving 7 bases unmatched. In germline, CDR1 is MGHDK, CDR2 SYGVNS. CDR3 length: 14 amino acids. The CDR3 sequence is CASSDPDRAHEQYF. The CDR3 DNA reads TGTGCCAGCAGTGACCCTGACAGGGCCCACGAGCAGTACTTC.

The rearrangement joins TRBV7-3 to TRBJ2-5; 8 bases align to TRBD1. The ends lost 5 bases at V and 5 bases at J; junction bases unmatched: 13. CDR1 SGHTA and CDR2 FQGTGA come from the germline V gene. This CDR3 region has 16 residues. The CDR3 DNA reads TGTGCCAGCAGCCCCAACACAGGGGGGTATTGGGAGACCCAGTACTTC. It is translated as CASSPNTGGYWETQYF.

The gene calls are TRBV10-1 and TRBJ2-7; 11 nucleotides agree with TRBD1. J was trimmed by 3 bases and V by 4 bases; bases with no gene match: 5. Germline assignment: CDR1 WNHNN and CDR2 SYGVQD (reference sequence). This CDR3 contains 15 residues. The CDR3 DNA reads TGCGCCAGCAGTGGGGCAGGGACAGGGGGCTACGAGCAGTACTTC. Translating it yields CASSGAGTGGYEQYF.

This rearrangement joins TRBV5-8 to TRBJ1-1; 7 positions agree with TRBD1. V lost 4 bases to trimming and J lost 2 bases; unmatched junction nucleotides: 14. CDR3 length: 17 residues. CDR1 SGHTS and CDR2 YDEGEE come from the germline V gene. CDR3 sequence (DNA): TGTGCCAGCAGCCTACCTGAGGGGGCTCTTTTAAACACTGAAGCTTTCTTT. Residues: CASSLPEGALLNTEAFF.

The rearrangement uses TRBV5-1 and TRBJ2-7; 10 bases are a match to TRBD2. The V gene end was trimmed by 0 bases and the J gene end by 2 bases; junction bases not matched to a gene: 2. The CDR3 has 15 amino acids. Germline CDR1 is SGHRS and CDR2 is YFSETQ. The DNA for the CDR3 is TGCGCCAGCAGCTTGGGACTAGCGGGTGCCTACGAGCAGTACTTC. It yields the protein CASSLGLAGAYEQYF.

CDR3 in amino acids: CASSLVSSGNTIYF. CDR3 nucleotides: TGTGCCAGCAGCTTAGTGAGCTCTGGAAACACCATATATTTT. The J gene is TRBJ1-3, the V gene TRBV7-9; D is ambiguous. V was shortened by 1 base and J by 0 bases, with 4 bases between the two germline ends. This CDR3 is built from 14 residues. Germline values: CDR1 SEHNR, CDR2 FQNEAQ (reference sequence).

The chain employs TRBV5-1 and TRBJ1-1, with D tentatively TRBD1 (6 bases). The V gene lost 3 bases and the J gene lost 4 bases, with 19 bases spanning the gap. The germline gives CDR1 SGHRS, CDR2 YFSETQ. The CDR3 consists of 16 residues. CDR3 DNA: TGCGCCAGCAGCTCTAAGGCCTCAGGGGCATCCACTGAAGCTTTCTTT. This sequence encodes CASSSKASGASTEAFF.

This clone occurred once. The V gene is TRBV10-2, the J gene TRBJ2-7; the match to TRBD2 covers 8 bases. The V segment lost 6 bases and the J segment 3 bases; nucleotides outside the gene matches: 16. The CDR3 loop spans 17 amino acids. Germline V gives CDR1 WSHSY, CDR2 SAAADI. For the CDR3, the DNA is TGCGCCAGCAGGTCCGGGACTAGTCGTCAAGGAGGCTACGAGCAGTACTTC. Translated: CASRSGTSRQGGYEQYF.

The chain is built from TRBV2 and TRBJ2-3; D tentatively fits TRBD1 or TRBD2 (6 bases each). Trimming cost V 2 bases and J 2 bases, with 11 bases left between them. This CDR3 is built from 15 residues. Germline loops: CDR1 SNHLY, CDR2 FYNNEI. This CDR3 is CASSERGDATDTQYF. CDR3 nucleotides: TGTGCCAGCAGTGAAAGGGGGGACGCCACAGATACGCAGTATTTT.

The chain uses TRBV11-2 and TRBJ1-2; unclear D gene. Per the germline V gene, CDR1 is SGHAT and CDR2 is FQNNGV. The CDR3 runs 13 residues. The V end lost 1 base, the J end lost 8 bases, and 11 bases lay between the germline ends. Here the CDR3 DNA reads TGTGCCAGCAGCTTAGTTAAATCACAGGGCTACACCTTC. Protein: CASSLVKSQGYTF. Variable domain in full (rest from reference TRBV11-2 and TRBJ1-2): EAGVAQSPRYKIIEKRQSVAFWCNPISGHATLYWYQQILGQGPKLLIQFQNNGVVDDSQLPKDRFSAERLKGVDSTLKIQPAKLEDSAVYLCASSLVKSQGYTFGSGTRLTVV.

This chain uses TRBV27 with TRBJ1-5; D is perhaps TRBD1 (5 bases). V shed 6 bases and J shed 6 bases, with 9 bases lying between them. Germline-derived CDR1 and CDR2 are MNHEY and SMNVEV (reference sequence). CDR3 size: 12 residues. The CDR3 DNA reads TGTGCCAGCAGCAAGAGGGGTCAGCCCCAGCATTTT. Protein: CASSKRGQPQHF.

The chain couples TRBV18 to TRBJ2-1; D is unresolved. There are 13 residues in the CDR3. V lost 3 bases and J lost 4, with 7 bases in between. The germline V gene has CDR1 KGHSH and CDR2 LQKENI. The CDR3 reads CASSPSRYNEQFF. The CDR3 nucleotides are TGTGCCAGCTCACCTAGCCGATACAATGAGCAGTTCTTC. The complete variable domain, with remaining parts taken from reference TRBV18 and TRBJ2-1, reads NAGVMQNPRHLVRRRGQEARLRCSPMKGHSHVYWYRQLPEEGLKFMVYLQKENIIDESGMPKERFSAEFPKEGPSILRIQQVVRGDSAAYFCASSPSRYNEQFFGPGTRLTVL.

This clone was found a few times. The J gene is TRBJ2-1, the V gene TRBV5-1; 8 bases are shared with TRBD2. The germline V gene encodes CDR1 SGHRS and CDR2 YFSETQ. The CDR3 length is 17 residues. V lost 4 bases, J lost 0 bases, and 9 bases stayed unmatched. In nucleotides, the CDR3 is TGCGCCAGCAGCGCCCCGGGACTAGGGAGCTCCTACAATGAGCAGTTCTTC. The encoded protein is CASSAPGLGSSYNEQFF.

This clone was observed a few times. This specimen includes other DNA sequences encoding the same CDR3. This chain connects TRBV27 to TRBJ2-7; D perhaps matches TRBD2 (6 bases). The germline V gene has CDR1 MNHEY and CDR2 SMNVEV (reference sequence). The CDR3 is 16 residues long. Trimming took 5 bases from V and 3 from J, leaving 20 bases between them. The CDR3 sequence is CASSLGPGRGDYEQYF. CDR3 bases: TGTGCCAGCAGTCTTGGGCCCGGGCGGGGCGACTACGAGCAGTACTTC.

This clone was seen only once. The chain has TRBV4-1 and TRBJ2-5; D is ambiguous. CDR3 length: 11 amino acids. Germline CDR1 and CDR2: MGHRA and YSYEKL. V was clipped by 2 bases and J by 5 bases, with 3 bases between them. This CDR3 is CASSQFETQYF. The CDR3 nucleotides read TGCGCCAGCAGCCAATTTGAGACCCAGTACTTC.

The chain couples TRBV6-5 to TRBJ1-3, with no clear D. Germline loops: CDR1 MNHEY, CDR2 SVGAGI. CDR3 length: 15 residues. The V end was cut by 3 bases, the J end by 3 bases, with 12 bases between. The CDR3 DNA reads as TGTGCCAGCAGTTATTCGGGCGGGCGTGGAAACACCATATATTTT. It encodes CASSYSGGRGNTIYF.

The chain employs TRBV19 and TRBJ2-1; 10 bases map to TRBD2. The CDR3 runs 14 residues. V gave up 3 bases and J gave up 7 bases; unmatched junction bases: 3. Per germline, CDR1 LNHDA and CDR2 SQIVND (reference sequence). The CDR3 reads CASSILAGENEQFF. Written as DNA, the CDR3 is TGTGCCAGTAGTATCCTAGCGGGAGAAAATGAGCAGTTCTTC.

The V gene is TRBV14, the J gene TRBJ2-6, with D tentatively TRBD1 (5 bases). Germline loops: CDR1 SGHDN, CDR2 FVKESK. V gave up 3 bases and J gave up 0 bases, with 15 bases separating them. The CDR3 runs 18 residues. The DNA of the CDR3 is TGTGCCAGCAGCCAGCCGTGGGGCAGGTACTCTGGGGCCAACGTCCTGACTTTC. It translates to CASSQPWGRYSGANVLTF.

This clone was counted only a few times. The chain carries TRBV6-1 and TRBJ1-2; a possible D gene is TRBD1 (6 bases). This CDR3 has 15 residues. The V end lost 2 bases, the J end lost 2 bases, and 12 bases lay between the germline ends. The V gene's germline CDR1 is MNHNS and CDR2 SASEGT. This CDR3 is CASSEPRDTNYGYTF. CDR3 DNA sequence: TGTGCCAGCAGTGAACCCCGGGACACCAACTATGGCTACACCTTC.

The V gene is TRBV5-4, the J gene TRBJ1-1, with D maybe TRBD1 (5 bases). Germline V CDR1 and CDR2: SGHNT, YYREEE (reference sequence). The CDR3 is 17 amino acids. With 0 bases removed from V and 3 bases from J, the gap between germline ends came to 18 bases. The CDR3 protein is CASSLAPGLYGDTEAFF. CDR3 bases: TGTGCCAGCAGCTTGGCTCCAGGGTTATATGGGGACACTGAAGCTTTCTTT.